This TCR beta chain was recorded in a study of beta chain features in type 1 diabetes. There was one heparinised blood draw per donor, averaging about 116 mL. TCRB transcripts that were expressed got sequenced, as all of the isolated RNA had been reverse transcribed. Profiling relied on immunoSEQ multiplex PCR, and the TCRdb table lists in-frame clones only, not all of them. The table shows 250,000 to 400,000 clones, with about 14% occurring only once. CDR3 length equals 16 residues. Germline CDR1 is SGHNT and CDR2 is YENEEA. The V segment lost 0 bases and the J segment 4 bases; nucleotides outside the gene matches: 6.

The genes are TRBV11-3 and TRBJ2-1, with 7 bases lining up with TRBD2. Sequencing used central memory CD4+ T cells from blood. This TCR derives from a man aged 30 to 39 in good health. In DNA form, the CDR3 reads TGTGCCAGCAGCTTAGAGGCGGGAGTTGTTTACAATGAGCAGTTCTTC. This encodes CASSLEAGVVYNEQFF.